The subject of this entry is one T cell receptor beta chain. The cohort excluded patients with autoimmune disease history or systemic immunosuppression. Data came from immunoSEQ multiplex PCR; TCRdb stores just in-frame clones and leaves some out. The sample shows 90,000 to 150,000 clones, over 75% of them seen only once. This entry is derived from a study of OX40 agonist ivuxolimab in advanced cancers. The wider study: Patients enrolled in dose escalation were diagnosed with hepatocellular carcinoma, melanoma, renal cell or head and neck cancer. In three patients, partial responses were observed, one with hepatocellular carcinoma and two with cutaneous melanoma.

Trimming cost V 11 bases and J 5 bases, with 19 bases left between them. The CDR3 is 13 residues long. CDR1 MDHEN and CDR2 SYDVKM come from the germline V gene. This rearrangement joins TRBV28 to TRBJ2-7; TRBD2 is a possible D gene (7 bases). The sequence derives from an adult with an advanced solid tumor such as melanoma, head and neck, liver or kidney cancer. The material sequenced was CD4+ or CD8+ T cells sorted from blood, taken in a trial of the OX40 agonist ivuxolimab. The CDR3 bases are TGTGCCTCCTGGGAGGGGGGGGTCCACGAGCAGTACTTC. Protein product: CASWEGGVHEQYF.